What follows are 8 T cell receptor beta chains derived from one specimen sequenced in a study of OX40 agonist ivuxolimab in advanced cancers. Library creation used the immunoSEQ multiplex PCR assay. As stored in TCRdb, this immuneACCESS dataset retains in-frame rearrangements with V and J assigned. A fraction of the clones does not appear; measured against another copy, unresolved V genes explain less than half of the discrepancy, and the remainder lacks a known reason. Here the sample has tens of thousands of clones; 86% occur a single time. The ten largest clones add up to more than 2% of the sample. This specimen consisted of CD4+ or CD8+ T cells sorted from blood, obtained in a trial of the OX40 agonist ivuxolimab. The source is an adult with an advanced solid tumor such as melanoma, head and neck, liver or kidney cancer.

The genes are TRBV6-6 and TRBJ2-7; D tentatively reads TRBD1 or TRBD2 (5 bases each). Trimming removed 6 bases from V and 5 bases from J, with 14 bases in between. This CDR3 is built from 13 residues. The germline CDR1 and CDR2 sequences are MNHNY and SVGAGI (reference sequence). The CDR3 bases are TGTGCCAGCAGAGAATCCGGGGCGGACGAGCAGTACTTC. Its protein is CASRESGADEQYF.

The chain couples TRBV5-6 to TRBJ1-3; the D is unclear. This CDR3 comprises 15 residues. Trimming took 4 bases from V and 0 from J, leaving 11 bases between them. Germline V gene lookup returns CDR1 SGHDT and CDR2 YYEEEE. CDR3 DNA sequence: TGTGCCAGCAGCGCCCCGACGGGCTCTGGAAACACCATATATTTT. Translating it yields CASSAPTGSGNTIYF.

CDR3 protein: CASSLVQMNTEAFF. The CDR3 DNA follows: TGCGCCAGCAGCTTGGTACAGATGAACACTGAAGCTTTCTTT. This rearrangement joins TRBV5-1 to TRBJ1-1; D gene uncertain. Trimming took off 0 bases at V and 0 bases at J, with 6 bases between the two ends. Germline-derived CDR1 and CDR2 are SGHRS and YFSETQ. The CDR3 is 14 residues long.

This clone has just a few counts. The chain links TRBV7-2 to TRBJ2-6, with D unresolved. Germline values: CDR1 SGHTA, CDR2 FQGNSA. The germline V and J ends were trimmed by 0 bases and 3 bases, with 0 bases remaining between them. This CDR3 is 13 amino acids long. Here the CDR3 reads CASSLAGANVLTF. The CDR3 DNA sequence: TGTGCCAGCAGCTTAGCTGGGGCCAACGTCCTGACTTTC.

The chain employs TRBV19 and TRBJ1-2, with D unresolved. V lost 7 bases and J lost 4, with 19 bases in between. The germline V gene encodes CDR1 LNHDA and CDR2 SQIVND (reference sequence). The CDR3 runs to 15 residues. In DNA, the CDR3 is TGTGCCAGTACCCCCCGACTCTCTTCCTCCTATGGCTACACCTTC. This encodes CASTPRLSSSYGYTF.

The chain combines TRBV11-3 with TRBJ1-3; unclear D gene. This CDR3 spans 14 amino acids. V was clipped by 1 base and J by 5 bases, with 9 bases between them. Germline V lookup: CDR1 SGHNT, CDR2 YENEEA. This CDR3 reads CASSLANSRNTIYF. The CDR3 region has the DNA TGTGCCAGCAGCTTAGCAAACAGCAGAAACACCATATATTTT.

The chain links TRBV5-1 to TRBJ2-5, with D perhaps assigned TRBD1 or TRBD2 (5 bases each). V shed 4 bases and J shed 3 bases, with 10 bases lying between them. CDR1 and CDR2 (germline): SGHRS, YFSETQ. This CDR3 has 13 residues. The CDR3 reads CASSGGQKETQYF. In DNA, the CDR3 is TGCGCCAGCAGCGGAGGACAAAAAGAGACCCAGTACTTC.

This clone was picked up one time. The CDR3 protein is CASSLYGQGYGYTF. DNA of the CDR3: TGCGCCAGCAGCCTCTATGGACAGGGCTATGGCTACACCTTC. The chain joins TRBV4-3 to TRBJ1-2; 8 bases agree with TRBD1. Trimming at V came to 4 bases and at J to 4 bases, leaving 5 bases not matched to a gene. The CDR3 consists of 14 residues. The V gene's germline CDR1 is LGHNA and CDR2 YSLEER.